This record looks at one T cell receptor (beta chain) sequence and its context. The sample originates from a study of blood T cells in healthy people across ages. The second PCR ran roughly 7 to 11 cycles with a sample-barcoded 5' primer and J-beta primers. TCRdb reanalysed the 5' RACE reads using MiXCR and keeps one entry per CDR3 protein. The table includes over 450,000 distinct CDR3 sequences, around 24% detected once. Extraction of total RNA produced a minimum of 5 micrograms from each sample. A further study also used this sample, focusing on T cells of mothers and their children.

The receptor was isolated from a boy aged 10-17 years in good health. What was sequenced was blood.

The CDR3 nucleotides read TGCAGTGCTGAAACCGGGACAGGAGGCTACGAGCAGTACTTC. It codes for CSAETGTGGYEQYF. The genes are TRBV20-1 and TRBJ2-5; 8 bases align to TRBD1. The DNA matches TRBJ2-7 better at its end, which makes the J call doubtful. Germline-derived CDR1 and CDR2 are DFQATT and SNEGSKA (reference sequence). This CDR3 has 14 residues.